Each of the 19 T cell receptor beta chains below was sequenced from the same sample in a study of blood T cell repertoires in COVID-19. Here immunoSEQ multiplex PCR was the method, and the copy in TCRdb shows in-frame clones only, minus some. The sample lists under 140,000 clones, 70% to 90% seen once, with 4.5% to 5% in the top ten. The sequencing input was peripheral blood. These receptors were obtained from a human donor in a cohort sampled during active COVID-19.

CDR3 in amino acids: CASDRGGNQPQHF. DNA for the CDR3: TGTGCCAGCGACAGGGGAGGCAATCAGCCCCAGCATTTT. The gene calls are TRBV2 and TRBJ1-5, with 8 nucleotides matching TRBD1. The CDR3 sequence is 13 residues long. The trim removed 8 bases at V and 2 bases at J, leaving 2 bases unmatched. Germline V CDR1 and CDR2: SNHLY, FYNNEI.

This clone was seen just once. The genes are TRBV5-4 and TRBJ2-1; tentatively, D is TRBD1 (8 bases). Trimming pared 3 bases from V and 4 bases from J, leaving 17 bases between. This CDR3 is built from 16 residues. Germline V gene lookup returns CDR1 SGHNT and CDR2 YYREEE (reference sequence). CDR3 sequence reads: CASSWANRGGYNEQFF. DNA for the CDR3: TGTGCCAGCAGCTGGGCCAACAGGGGGGGATACAATGAGCAGTTCTTC.

CDR3 sequence: CASSPGTGGEKLFF. The CDR3 DNA sequence: TGTGCCAGCAGTCCAGGGACAGGAGGTGAAAAACTGTTTTTT. J is TRBJ1-4 and V is TRBV3-1 (or the pseudogene TRBV3-2); 8 nucleotides match TRBD1. Germline V CDR1 and CDR2: LGHDT, YNNKEL (reference sequence). CDR3 length: 14 residues. V shed 6 bases, J shed 7 bases, and the junction held 7 bases outside the gene matches.

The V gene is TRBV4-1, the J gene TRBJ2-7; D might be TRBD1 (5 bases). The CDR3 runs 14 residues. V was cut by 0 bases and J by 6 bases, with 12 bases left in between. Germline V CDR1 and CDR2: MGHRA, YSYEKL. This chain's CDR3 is CASSQDQGYGEQYF. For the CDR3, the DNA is TGCGCCAGCAGCCAAGATCAGGGCTACGGCGAGCAGTACTTC.

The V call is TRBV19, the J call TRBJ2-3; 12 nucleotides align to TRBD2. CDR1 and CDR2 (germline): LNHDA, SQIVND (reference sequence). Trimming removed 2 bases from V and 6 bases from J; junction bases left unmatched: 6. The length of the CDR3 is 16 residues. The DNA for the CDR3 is TGTGCCAGTAGTATAAGCGCTAGCGGGAGGGCCGATACGCAGTATTTT. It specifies CASSISASGRADTQYF.

CDR3: CASSPPNRGARREGYNEQFF. The DNA for the CDR3 is TGTGCCAGCTCACCACCGAACAGGGGGGCGCGGCGGGAGGGCTACAATGAGCAGTTCTTC. The rearrangement joins TRBV18 to TRBJ2-1; TRBD2 might be the D (9 bases). The CDR3 totals 20 residues. The V and J ends lost 0 bases and 3 bases respectively, with 24 bases between them. CDR1 is KGHSH and CDR2 is LQKENI in the germline V gene. The full variable domain, its missing parts supplied by reference TRBV18 and TRBJ2-1, is NAGVMQNPRHLVRRRGQEARLRCSPMKGHSHVYWYRQLPEEGLKFMVYLQKENIIDESGMPKERFSAEFPKEGPSILRIQQVVRGDSAAYFCASSPPNRGARREGYNEQFFGPGTRLTVL.

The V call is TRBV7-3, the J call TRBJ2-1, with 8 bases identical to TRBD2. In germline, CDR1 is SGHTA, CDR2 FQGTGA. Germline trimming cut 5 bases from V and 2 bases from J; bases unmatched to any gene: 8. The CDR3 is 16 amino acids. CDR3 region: CASSPRGGGTYNEQFF. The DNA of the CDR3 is TGTGCCAGCAGCCCCAGGGGCGGGGGGACCTACAATGAGCAGTTCTTC.

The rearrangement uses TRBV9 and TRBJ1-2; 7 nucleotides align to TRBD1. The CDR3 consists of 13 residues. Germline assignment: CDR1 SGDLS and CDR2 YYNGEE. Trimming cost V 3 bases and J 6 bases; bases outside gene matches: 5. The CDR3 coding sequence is TGTGCCAGCAGCGAGGGACAGCTGCATGGCTACACCTTC. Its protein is CASSEGQLHGYTF.

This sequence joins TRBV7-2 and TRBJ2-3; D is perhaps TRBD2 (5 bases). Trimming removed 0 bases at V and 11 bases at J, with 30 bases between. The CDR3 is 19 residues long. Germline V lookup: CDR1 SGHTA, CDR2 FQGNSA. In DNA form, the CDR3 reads TGTGCCAGCAGCTTAGCTAGCGAACATATGATTAATTTTGGGATTGGGCAGTATTTT. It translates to CASSLASEHMINFGIGQYF.

The chain's CDR3 is CASSQEKRWVYASGGVNTGELFF. The CDR3 region has the DNA TGTGCCAGCAGCCAAGAAAAAAGGTGGGTGTATGCTAGCGGGGGTGTGAACACCGGGGAGCTGTTTTTT. The chain links TRBV3-1 (or the pseudogene TRBV3-2) to TRBJ2-2; 10 nucleotides agree with TRBD2. V trimming: 0 bases; J trimming: 1 base; junction bases outside the gene matches: 20. The CDR3 has 23 amino acids. Germline V gives CDR1 LGHDT, CDR2 YNNKEL (reference sequence).

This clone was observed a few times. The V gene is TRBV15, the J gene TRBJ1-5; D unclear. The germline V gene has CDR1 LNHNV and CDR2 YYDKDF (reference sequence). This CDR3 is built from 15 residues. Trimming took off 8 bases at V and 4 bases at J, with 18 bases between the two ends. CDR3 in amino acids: CATSGSPGGNQPQHF. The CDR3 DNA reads TGTGCCACCTCTGGAAGCCCCGGCGGGAATCAGCCCCAGCATTTT.

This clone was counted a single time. DNA of the CDR3: TGTGCCAGCAGTTCAGGGGAAGGGTTCGATGGCTACACCTTC. This sequence encodes CASSSGEGFDGYTF. The V call is TRBV6-6, the J call TRBJ1-2; perhaps TRBD1 as D (6 bases). Germline lookup yields CDR1 MNHNY and CDR2 SVGAGI (reference sequence). V dropped 4 bases and J dropped 6 bases, with 15 bases sitting between them. The CDR3 consists of 14 residues.

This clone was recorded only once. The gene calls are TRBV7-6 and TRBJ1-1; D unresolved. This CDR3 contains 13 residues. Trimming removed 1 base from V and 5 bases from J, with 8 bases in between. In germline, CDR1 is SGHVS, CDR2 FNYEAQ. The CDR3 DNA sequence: TGTGCCAGCAGCTTAGAACCGGGAACTGAAGCTTTCTTT. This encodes CASSLEPGTEAFF.

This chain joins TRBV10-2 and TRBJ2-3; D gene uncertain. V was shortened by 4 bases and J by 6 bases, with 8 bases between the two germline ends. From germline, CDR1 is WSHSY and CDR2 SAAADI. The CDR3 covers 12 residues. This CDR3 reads CASSGVIDTQYF. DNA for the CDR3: TGCGCCAGCAGTGGAGTCATTGATACGCAGTATTTT.

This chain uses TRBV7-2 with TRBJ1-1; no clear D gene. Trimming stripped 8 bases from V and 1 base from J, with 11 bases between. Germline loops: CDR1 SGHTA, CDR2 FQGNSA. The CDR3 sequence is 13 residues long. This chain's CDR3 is CASRGRENTEAFF. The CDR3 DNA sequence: TGTGCCAGCCGAGGACGGGAGAACACTGAAGCTTTCTTT.

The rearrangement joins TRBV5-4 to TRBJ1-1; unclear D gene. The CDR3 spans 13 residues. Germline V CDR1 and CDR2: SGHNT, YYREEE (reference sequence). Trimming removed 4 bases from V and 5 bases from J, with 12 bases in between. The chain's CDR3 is CASSPSRGTEAFF. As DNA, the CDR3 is TGTGCCAGCAGCCCCTCGAGAGGGACTGAAGCTTTCTTT.

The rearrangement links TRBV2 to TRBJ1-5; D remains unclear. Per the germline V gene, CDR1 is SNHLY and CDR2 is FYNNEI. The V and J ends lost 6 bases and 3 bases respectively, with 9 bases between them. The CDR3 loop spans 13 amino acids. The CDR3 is CASSGVANQPQHF. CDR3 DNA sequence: TGTGCCAGCAGCGGGGTGGCCAATCAGCCCCAGCATTTT.

CDR3 DNA sequence: TGTGCCAGCAGCAAGGTCGCAGGAAGTTCACCCCTCCACTTT. It encodes CASSKVAGSSPLHF. The gene calls are TRBV11-2 and TRBJ1-6, with D unresolved. Germline CDR1 SGHAT, CDR2 FQNNGV. This CDR3 has 14 residues. V was shortened by 5 bases and J by 9 bases, with 14 bases between the two germline ends.

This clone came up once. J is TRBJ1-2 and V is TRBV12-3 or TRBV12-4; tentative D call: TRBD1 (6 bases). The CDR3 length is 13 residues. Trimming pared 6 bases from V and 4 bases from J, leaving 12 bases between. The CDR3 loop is CASSRGQFYGYTF. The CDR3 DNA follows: TGTGCCAGCAGCCGAGGACAGTTCTATGGCTACACCTTC.